This T cell receptor (beta chain) came from a study of type 1 regulatory T cells. MiXCR was run by TCRdb on the reads, yielding one entry per CDR3 protein. Of 60,000 to 70,000 distinct CDR3 sequences in the sample, around 49% are singletons; the top ten hold more than 2%. This clonotype appeared a few times. Its specificity is unknown. Trimming stripped 2 bases from V and 2 bases from J, with 9 bases between. Germline-derived CDR1 and CDR2 are MNHNS and SASEGT. This CDR3 comprises 14 residues. The source is a human donor in good health. Sequencing was performed on cultured non-Tr1 T cells, either the whole culture or a sorted T cell fraction (not recorded which). The V and J genes are TRBV6-1 and TRBJ1-2; perhaps TRBD1 as D (6 bases). Here the CDR3 reads CASSEYDRNYGYTF. DNA for the CDR3: TGTGCCAGCAGTGAATATGACAGGAACTATGGCTACACCTTC.